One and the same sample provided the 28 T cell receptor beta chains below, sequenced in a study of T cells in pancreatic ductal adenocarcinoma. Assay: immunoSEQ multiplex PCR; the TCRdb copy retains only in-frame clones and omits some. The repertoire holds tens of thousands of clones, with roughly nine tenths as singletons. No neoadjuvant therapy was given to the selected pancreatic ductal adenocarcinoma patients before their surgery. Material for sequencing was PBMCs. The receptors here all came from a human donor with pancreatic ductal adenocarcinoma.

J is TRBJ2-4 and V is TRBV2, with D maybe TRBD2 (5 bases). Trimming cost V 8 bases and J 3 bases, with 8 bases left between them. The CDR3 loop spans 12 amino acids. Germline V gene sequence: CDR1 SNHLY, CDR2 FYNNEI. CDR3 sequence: CASRTGKNIQYF. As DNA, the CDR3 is TGTGCCAGCCGGACTGGCAAAAACATTCAGTACTTC.

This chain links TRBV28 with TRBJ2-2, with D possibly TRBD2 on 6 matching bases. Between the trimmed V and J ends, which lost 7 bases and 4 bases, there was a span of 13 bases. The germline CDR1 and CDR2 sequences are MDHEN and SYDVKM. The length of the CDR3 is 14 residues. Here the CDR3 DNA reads TGTGCCAGCAAGGGATCCGGGGGCACCGGGGAGCTGTTTTTT. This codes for CASKGSGGTGELFF.

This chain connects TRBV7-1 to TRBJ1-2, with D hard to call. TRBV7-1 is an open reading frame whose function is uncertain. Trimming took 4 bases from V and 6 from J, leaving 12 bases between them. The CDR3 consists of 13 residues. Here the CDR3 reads CASSLFRVDGYTF. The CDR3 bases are TGTGCCAGCAGCTTATTTAGGGTGGATGGCTACACCTTC.

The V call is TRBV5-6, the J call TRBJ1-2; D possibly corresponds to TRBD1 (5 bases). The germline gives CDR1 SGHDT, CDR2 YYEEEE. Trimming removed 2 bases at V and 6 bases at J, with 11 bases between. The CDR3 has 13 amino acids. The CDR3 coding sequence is TGTGCCAGCAGCTTCCGGCAGGGCGATGGCTACACCTTC. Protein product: CASSFRQGDGYTF.

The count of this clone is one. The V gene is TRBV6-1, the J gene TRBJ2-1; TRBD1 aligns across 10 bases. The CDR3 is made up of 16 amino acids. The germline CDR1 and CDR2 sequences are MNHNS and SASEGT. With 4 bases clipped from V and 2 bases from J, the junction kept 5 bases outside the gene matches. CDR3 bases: TGTGCCAGCAGTGTCTCCGGGACAGGGGCCTACAATGAGCAGTTCTTC. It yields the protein CASSVSGTGAYNEQFF.

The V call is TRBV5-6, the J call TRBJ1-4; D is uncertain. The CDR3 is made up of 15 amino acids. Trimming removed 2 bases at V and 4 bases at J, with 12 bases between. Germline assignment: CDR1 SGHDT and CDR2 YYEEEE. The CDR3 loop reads CASSFRRGNNEKLFF. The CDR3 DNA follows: TGTGCCAGCAGCTTCCGAAGAGGAAATAATGAAAAACTGTTTTTT. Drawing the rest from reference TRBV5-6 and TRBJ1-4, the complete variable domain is DAGVTQSPTHLIKTRGQQVTLRCSPKSGHDTVSWYQQALGQGPQFIFQYYEEEERQRGNFPDRFSGHQFPNYSSELNVNALLLGDSALYLCASSFRRGNNEKLFFGSGTQLSVL.

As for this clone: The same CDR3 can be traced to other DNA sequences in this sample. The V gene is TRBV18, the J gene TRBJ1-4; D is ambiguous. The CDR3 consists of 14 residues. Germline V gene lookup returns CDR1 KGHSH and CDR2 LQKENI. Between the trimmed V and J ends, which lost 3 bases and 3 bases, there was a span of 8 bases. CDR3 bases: TGTGCCAGCTCACCCCGGGGAGCTAATGAAAAACTGTTTTTT. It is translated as CASSPRGANEKLFF. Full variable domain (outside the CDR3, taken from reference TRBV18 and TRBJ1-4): NAGVMQNPRHLVRRRGQEARLRCSPMKGHSHVYWYRQLPEEGLKFMVYLQKENIIDESGMPKERFSAEFPKEGPSILRIQQVVRGDSAAYFCASSPRGANEKLFFGSGTQLSVL.

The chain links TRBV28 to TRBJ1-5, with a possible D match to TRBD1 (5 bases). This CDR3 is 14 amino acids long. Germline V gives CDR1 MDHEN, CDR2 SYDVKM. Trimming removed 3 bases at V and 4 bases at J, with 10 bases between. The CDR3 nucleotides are TGTGCCAGCAGTTTGGTGCAGGGTAATCAGCCCCAGCATTTT. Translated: CASSLVQGNQPQHF.

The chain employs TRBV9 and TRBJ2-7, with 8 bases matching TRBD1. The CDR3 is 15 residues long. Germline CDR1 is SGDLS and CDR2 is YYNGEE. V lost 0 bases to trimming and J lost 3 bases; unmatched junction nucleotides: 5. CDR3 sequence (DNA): TGTGCCAGCAGCGTAGCGGGACAGGTACTCTACGAGCAGTACTTC. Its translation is CASSVAGQVLYEQYF.

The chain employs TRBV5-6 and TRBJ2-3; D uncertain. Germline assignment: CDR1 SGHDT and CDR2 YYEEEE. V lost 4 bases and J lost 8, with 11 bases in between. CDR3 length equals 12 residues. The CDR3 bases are TGTGCCAGCAGCCCGGATACATCTACGCAGTATTTT. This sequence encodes CASSPDTSTQYF.

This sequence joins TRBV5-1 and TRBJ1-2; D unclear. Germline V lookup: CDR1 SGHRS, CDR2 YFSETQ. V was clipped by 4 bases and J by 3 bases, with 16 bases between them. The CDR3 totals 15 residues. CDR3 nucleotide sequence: TGCGCCAGCAGCGAAAACACCCTGCCCGACTATGGCTACACCTTC. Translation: CASSENTLPDYGYTF.

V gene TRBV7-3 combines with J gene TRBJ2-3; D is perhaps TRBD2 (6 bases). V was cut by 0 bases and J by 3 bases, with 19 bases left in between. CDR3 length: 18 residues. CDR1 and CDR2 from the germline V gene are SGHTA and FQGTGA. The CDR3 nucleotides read TGTGCCAGCAGCTTAACGTACGGGGGAGGAGGTTCGACAGATACGCAGTATTTT. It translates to CASSLTYGGGGSTDTQYF.

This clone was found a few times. In DNA form, the CDR3 reads TGTGCCAGCAGCGTAGGGAACACAGATACGCAGTATTTT. Its protein product is CASSVGNTDTQYF. The chain is built from TRBV9 and TRBJ2-3; D unresolved. The CDR3 has 13 amino acids. The V gene's germline CDR1 is SGDLS and CDR2 YYNGEE. V lost 0 bases, J lost 2 bases, and 4 bases lay in between. The variable domain in full, with the rest retrieved from reference TRBV9 and TRBJ2-3, is DSGVTQTPKHLITATGQRVTLRCSPRSGDLSVYWYQQSLDQGLQFLIQYYNGEERAKGNILERFSAQQFPDLHSELNLSSLELGDSALYFCASSVGNTDTQYFGPGTRLTVL.

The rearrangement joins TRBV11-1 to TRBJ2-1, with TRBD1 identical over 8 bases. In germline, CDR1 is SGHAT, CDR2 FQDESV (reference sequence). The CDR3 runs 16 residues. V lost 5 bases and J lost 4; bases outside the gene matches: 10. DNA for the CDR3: TGTGCCAGCAGCCCGACGGACAGGGATTATTACAATGAGCAGTTCTTC. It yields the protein CASSPTDRDYYNEQFF.

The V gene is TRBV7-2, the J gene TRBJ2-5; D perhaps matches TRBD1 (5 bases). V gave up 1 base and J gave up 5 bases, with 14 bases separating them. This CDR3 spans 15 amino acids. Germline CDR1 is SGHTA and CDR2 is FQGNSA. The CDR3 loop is CASSLGRVGFETQYF. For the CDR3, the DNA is TGTGCCAGCAGCTTAGGCAGGGTGGGATTTGAGACCCAGTACTTC. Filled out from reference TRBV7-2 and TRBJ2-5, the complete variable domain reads GAGVSQSPSNKVTEKGKDVELRCDPISGHTALYWYRQSLGQGLEFLIYFQGNSAPDKSGLPSDRFSAERTGGSVSTLTIQRTQQEDSAVYLCASSLGRVGFETQYFGPGTRLLVL.

The CDR3: CASSEPDRELSGQYF. CDR3 bases: TGTGCCAGCAGTGAACCGGACAGGGAGCTATCCGGGCAGTACTTC. This sequence joins TRBV6-1 and TRBJ2-7, with 8 bases lining up with TRBD1. The germline CDR1 and CDR2 sequences are MNHNS and SASEGT. J gave up 9 bases and V 2 bases, and 12 bases lay outside the gene matches. The CDR3 runs 15 residues.

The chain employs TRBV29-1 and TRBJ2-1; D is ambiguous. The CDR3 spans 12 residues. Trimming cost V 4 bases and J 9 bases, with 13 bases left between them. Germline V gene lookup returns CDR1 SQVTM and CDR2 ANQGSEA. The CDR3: CSVGARSTEQFF. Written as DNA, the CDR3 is TGCAGCGTTGGTGCACGCTCCACTGAGCAGTTCTTC.

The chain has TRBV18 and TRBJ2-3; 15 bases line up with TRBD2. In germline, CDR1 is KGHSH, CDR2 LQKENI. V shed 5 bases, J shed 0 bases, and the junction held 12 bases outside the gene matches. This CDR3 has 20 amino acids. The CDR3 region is CASSTRGLAGGVRSTDTQYF. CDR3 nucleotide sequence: TGTGCCAGCTCAACACGGGGACTAGCGGGAGGAGTAAGAAGCACAGATACGCAGTATTTT.

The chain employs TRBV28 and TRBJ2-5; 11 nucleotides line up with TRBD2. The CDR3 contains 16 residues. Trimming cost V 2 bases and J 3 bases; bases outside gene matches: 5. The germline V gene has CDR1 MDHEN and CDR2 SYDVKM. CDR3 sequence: CASSLRLAGGKETQYF. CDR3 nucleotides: TGTGCCAGCAGTTTAAGGCTAGCGGGGGGCAAAGAGACCCAGTACTTC.

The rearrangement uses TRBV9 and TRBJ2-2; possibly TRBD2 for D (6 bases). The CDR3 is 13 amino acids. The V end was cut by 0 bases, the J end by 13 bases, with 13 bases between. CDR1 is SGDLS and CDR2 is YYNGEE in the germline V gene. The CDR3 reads CASSVGLGRGLFF. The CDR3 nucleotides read TGTGCCAGCAGCGTAGGGTTGGGGCGGGGGCTGTTTTTT.

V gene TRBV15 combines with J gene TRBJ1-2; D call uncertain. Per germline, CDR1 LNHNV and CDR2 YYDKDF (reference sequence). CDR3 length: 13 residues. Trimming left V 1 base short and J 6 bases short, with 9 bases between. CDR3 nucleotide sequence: TGTGCCACCAGCAGAGCTGTAGTGGATGGCTACACCTTC. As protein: CATSRAVVDGYTF.

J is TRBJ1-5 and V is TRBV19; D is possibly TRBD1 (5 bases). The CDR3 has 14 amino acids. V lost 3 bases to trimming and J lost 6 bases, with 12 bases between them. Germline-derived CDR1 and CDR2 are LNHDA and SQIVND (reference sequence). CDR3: CASSMEGRGQPQHF. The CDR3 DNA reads TGTGCCAGTAGTATGGAGGGGCGGGGTCAGCCCCAGCATTTT.

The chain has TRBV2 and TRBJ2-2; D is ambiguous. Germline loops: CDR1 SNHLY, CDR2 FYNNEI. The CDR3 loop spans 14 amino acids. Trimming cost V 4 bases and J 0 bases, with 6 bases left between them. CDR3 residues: CASSGLANTGELFF. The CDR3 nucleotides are TGTGCCAGCAGTGGGTTGGCGAACACCGGGGAGCTGTTTTTT. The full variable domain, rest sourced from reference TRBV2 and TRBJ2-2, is EPEVTQTPSHQVTQMGQEVILRCVPISNHLYFYWYRQILGQKVEFLVSFYNNEISEKSEIFDDQFSVERPDGSNFTLKIRSTKLEDSAMYFCASSGLANTGELFFGEGSRLTVL.

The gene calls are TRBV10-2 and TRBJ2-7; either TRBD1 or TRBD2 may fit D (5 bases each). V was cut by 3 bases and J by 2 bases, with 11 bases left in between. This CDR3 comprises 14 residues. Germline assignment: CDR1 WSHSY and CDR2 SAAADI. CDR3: CASSDPRGPYEQYF. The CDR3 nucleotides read TGCGCCAGCAGTGACCCAAGGGGACCCTACGAGCAGTACTTC.

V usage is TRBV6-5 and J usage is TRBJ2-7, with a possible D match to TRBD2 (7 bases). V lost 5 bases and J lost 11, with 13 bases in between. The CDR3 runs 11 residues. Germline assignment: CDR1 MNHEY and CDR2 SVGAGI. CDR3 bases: TGTGCCAGCAGTCAAGGGGGGGTGAAGTACTTC. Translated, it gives CASSQGGVKYF.

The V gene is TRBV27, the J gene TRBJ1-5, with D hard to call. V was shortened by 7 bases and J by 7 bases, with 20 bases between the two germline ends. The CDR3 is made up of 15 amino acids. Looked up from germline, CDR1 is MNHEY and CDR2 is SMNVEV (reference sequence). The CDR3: CASKREATLGQPQHF. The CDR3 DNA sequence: TGTGCCAGCAAGCGGGAAGCTACCCTGGGGCAGCCCCAGCATTTT.

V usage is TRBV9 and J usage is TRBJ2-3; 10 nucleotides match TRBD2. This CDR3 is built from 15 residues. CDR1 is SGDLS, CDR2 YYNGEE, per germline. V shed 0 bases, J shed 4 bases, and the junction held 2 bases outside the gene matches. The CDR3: CASSVGAGGPDTQYF. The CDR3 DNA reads TGTGCCAGCAGCGTAGGAGCGGGAGGGCCAGATACGCAGTATTTT.

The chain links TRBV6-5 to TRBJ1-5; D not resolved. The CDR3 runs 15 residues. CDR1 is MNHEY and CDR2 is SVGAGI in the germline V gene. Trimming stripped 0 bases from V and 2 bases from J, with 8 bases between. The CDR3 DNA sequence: TGTGCCAGCAGTTACTCGTACAGCGGCAATCAGCCCCAGCATTTT. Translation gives CASSYSYSGNQPQHF.